Listed below are T cell receptor beta chains from one sample, sequenced in a study of quantifying T cell responses using KT2 cells. Each CDR3 protein is one row after TCRdb ran MiXCR on the UMI-ligation and nested PCR reads. The table includes tens of thousands of distinct CDR3 sequences, less than 7.5% detected once. Sequencing input: PBMCs spiked with cells of the T cell clone KT2. These receptors all stem from a human donor. Each CDR3 is given with its conserved first and last residue. The D gene is left open where the match is weak. Where a row states a size, it is once, few, many or the class of an expanded clone; other rows omit it.

TRBV25-1,many,TRBJ2-7,TRBD2,TGTGCCAGCAGTGATGGACTAGGGCAGTACTTC,CASSDGLGQYF
TRBV12-3/TRBV12-4,NA,TRBJ1-4,TRBD1,TGTGCCAGCAGTTACCGGGACAGTAATGAAAAACTGTTTTTT,CASSYRDSNEKLFF
TRBV20-1,many,TRBJ1-6,TRBD1,TGCAGTGCCTCACCTGGGGACAGGGAAAATTCACCCCTCCACTTT,CSASPGDRENSPLHF
TRBV5-6,medium-sized,TRBJ2-3,NA,TGTGCCAGCAGCCATCAGGGATTCACAGATACGCAGTATTTT,CASSHQGFTDTQYF
TRBV24-1,few,TRBJ2-1,TRBD2,TGTGCCACCAGTGACCATCGGGGGGGGCTAGCGGGGTACAATGAGCAGTTCTTC,CATSDHRGGLAGYNEQFF
TRBV6-2/TRBV6-3,many,TRBJ2-5,NA,TGTGCCAGCAGTCCGGTGGGGGAGACCCAGTACTTC,CASSPVGETQYF
TRBV28,many,TRBJ2-1,NA,TGTGCCAGCAGTTTACGGTACAATGAGCAGTTCTTC,CASSLRYNEQFF
TRBV20-1,many,TRBJ1-6,NA,TGCAGTGCTAGTATAGGGGAGGGCCAGTCTTCACCCCTCCACTTT,CSASIGEGQSSPLHF
TRBV3-1,many,TRBJ1-2,NA,TGTGCCAGCAGCCCCCTCAGGGGCACTATGGGCTACACCTTC,CASSPLRGTMGYTF
TRBV24-1,many,TRBJ2-1,TRBD1,TGTGCCACCAGTGACACTGGGACAGGGGTAGAGAATGAGCAGTTCTTC,CATSDTGTGVENEQFF
TRBV10-3,many,TRBJ1-5,NA,TGTGCCATCAGTGATACGGCGGGGCCCATTAGCAATCAGCCCCAGCATTTT,CAISDTAGPISNQPQHF
TRBV20-1,NA,TRBJ2-5,TRBD2,TGCAGTGCTAGGAGGGGAGCGGGGCTCCAAGAGACCCAGTACTTC,CSARRGAGLQETQYF
TRBV27,few,TRBJ2-7,NA,TGTGCCAGCAGTTTACAGGCATCGGGCGAGCAGTACTTC,CASSLQASGEQYF
TRBV11-2,NA,TRBJ1-1,NA,TGTGCCAGCAGCTTAGTTGGGCGGGGGGCTGAAGCTTTCTTT,CASSLVGRGAEAFF
TRBV20-1,many,TRBJ2-6,NA,TGCAGTGCTAGAGGGAAGGGACACCTTTCCAACGTCCTGACTTTC,CSARGKGHLSNVLTF
TRBV20-1,many,TRBJ1-1,NA,TGCAGTGCTAGTTGGGGCGATCTTAGAAGAACTGAAGCTTTCTTT,CSASWGDLRRTEAFF
TRBV6-6,NA,TRBJ2-7,TRBD2,TGTGCCAGCAGTACGCTAGCGGGGTTGTCCTACGAGCAGTACTTC,CASSTLAGLSYEQYF
TRBV4-1,many,TRBJ1-2,NA,TGCGCCAGCAGCCAGGGACAATCGACGGCCTATGGCTACACCTTC,CASSQGQSTAYGYTF
TRBV27,many,TRBJ2-7,NA,TGTGCCAGCAGTTTAGGCGGGGCATCCGGGGAGCAGTACTTC,CASSLGGASGEQYF
TRBV6-6,NA,TRBJ1-5,NA,TGTGCCAGCAGTGTACAGGGAATGAGCAATCAGCCCCAGCATTTT,CASSVQGMSNQPQHF